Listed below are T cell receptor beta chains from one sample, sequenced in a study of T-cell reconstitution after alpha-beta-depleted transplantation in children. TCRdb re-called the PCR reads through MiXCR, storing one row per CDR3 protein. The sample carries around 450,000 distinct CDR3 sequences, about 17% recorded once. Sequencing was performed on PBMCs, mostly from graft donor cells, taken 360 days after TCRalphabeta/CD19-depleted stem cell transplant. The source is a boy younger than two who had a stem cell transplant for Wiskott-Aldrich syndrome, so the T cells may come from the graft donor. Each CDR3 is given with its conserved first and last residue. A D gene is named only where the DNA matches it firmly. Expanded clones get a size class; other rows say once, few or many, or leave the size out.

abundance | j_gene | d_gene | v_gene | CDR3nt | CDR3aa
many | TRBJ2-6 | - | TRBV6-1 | TGTGCCAGCAGCAGCCCTGGGGCCAACGTCCTGACTTTC | CASSSPGANVLTF
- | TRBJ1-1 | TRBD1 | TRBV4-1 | TGCGCCAGCAGCCAAGCCGGGACAGGGAAAACTGAAGCTTTCTTT | CASSQAGTGKTEAFF
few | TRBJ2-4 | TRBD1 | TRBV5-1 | TGCGCCAGCAGCTTGGAACAGGGGAGAAACATTCAGTACTTC | CASSLEQGRNIQYF
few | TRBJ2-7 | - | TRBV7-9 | TGTGCCAGCAGCAGGGTCTCCTACGAGCAGTACTTC | CASSRVSYEQYF
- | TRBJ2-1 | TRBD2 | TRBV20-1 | TGCAGTGCAGAAAGACTAGCGGGGGGCTCCTACAATGAGCAGTTCTTC | CSAERLAGGSYNEQFF
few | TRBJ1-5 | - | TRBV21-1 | TGTGCCAGCAGCAAAGGAGAAGGACCATATAGCAATCAGCCCCAGCATTTT | CASSKGEGPYSNQPQHF
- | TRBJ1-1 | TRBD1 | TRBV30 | TGTGCCTGGCGACAGGGCGGGAACACTGAAGCTTTCTTT | CAWRQGGNTEAFF
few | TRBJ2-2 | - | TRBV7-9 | TGTGCCAGCAGCTTAGCGGTTGGCGGGGAGCTGTTTTTT | CASSLAVGGELFF
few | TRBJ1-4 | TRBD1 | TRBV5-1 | TGCGCCAGCAGCTCTGGGACAGGACCAAATGAAAAACTGTTTTTT | CASSSGTGPNEKLFF
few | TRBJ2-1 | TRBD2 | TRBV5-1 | TGCGCCAGCAGCTTGCTTGAGACTAGCGGGGGCTGGTCCTACAATGAGCAGTTCTTC | CASSLLETSGGWSYNEQFF
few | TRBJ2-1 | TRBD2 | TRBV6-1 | TGTGCCAGCAGACCGGGACTAGCGGTATCGAGGGATGAGCAGTTCTTC | CASRPGLAVSRDEQFF
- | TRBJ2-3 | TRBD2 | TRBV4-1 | TGCGCCAGCAGCCAAGTTTCTAGCGGGGGGGCGGATACGCAGTATTTT | CASSQVSSGGADTQYF
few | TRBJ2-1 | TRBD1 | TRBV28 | TGTGCCAGCAGTTTGACCCCCCCTGGGGACAGGTCAAGCTCCTACAATGAGCAGTTCTTC | CASSLTPPGDRSSSYNEQFF
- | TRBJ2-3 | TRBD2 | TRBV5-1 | TGCGCCAGCAGCCCACTAGCGGGAGGGAGGAGCACAGATACGCAGTATTTT | CASSPLAGGRSTDTQYF
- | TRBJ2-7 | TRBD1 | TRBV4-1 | TGCGCCAGCAGCCAGAAGGACAGGTCTTACGAGCAGTACTTC | CASSQKDRSYEQYF
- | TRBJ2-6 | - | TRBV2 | TGTGCCACCCAGAACAGTGGGGCCAACGTCCTGACTTTC | CATQNSGANVLTF
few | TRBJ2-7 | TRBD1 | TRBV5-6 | TGTGCCAGCAGCTGGGGACAGGGAACTTACGAGCAGTACTTC | CASSWGQGTYEQYF
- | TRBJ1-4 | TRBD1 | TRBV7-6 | TGTGCCAGCAGCAACAGGGGTCGGCCTGCTTATAATGAAAAACTGTTTTTT | CASSNRGRPAYNEKLFF
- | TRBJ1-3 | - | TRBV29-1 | TGCAGCGTTGACGGTCATCGCTCTGGAAACACCATATATTTT | CSVDGHRSGNTIYF
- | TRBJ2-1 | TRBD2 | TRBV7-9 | TGTGCCAGCAGCCCCCGACTAGCGGGAGAGTACAATGAGCAGTTCTTC | CASSPRLAGEYNEQFF
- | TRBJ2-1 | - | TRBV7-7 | TGTGCCAGCAGCTTAGCGGTCGGTCTTGAGCAGTTCTTC | CASSLAVGLEQFF
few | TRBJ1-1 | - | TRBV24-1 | TGTGCCACCAGTGTTGTCCCGAACACTGAAGCTTTCTTT | CATSVVPNTEAFF
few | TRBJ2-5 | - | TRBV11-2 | TGTGCCAGCAGCTTAATGGGTTTGGTGGAAGAGACCCAGTACTTC | CASSLMGLVEETQYF
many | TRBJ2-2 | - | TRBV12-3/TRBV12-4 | TGTGCCAGCAGTTTAGATGGGGCCGGGGAGCTGTTTTTT | CASSLDGAGELFF
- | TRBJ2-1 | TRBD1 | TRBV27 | TGTGCCAGCAGTATGGGACAGGGGTACAATGAGCAGTTCTTC | CASSMGQGYNEQFF
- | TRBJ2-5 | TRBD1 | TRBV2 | TGTGCCAGCAGTGGCGGGGACAGGGGGTACCAAGAGACCCAGTACTTC | CASSGGDRGYQETQYF
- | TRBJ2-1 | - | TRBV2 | TGTGCCAGCAGTGTAGGGGCGGTCTCCTACAATGAGCAGTTCTTC | CASSVGAVSYNEQFF
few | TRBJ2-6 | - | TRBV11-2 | TGTGCCAGCAGCGAAGGAGGACAGTTAAGCTCTGGGGCCAACGTCCTGACTTTC | CASSEGGQLSSGANVLTF
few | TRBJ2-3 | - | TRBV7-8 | TGTGCCAGCAGCTTTTCTGGGGGGGCGCGCCCTTTCACAGATACGCAGTATTTT | CASSFSGGARPFTDTQYF
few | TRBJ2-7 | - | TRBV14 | TGTGCCAGCAGTCGGAGGGGGTTAGGCTACGAGCAGTACTTC | CASSRRGLGYEQYF
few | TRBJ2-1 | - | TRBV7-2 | TGTGCCAGCAGCTTACCCCGGCTCAACAATGAGCAGTTCTTC | CASSLPRLNNEQFF
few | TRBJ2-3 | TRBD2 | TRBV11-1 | TGTGCCAGCAGCTTAGCGCCCCTAGCGGGGGAAGGAGGCACAGATACGCAGTATTTT | CASSLAPLAGEGGTDTQYF
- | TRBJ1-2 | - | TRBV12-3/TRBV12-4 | TGTGCCAGCAGTTTGGTAGGGGGCTATGGCTACACCTTC | CASSLVGGYGYTF
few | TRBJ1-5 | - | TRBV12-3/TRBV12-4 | TGTGCCAGCAGTTTAGCGCGGGCAGCTTATAGCAATCAGCCCCAGCATTTT | CASSLARAAYSNQPQHF
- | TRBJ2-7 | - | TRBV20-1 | TGCAGTGCTAGTAAGGGCAGGGTAGGAGAGCAGTACTTC | CSASKGRVGEQYF
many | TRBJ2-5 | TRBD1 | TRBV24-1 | TGTGCCACCAGTGATTTAGGACAGGGTGGAGAGACCCAGTACTTC | CATSDLGQGGETQYF
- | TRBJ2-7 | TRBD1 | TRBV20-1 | TGCAGTGCTTGGGGGACAGGGCCAGACGAGCAGTACTTC | CSAWGTGPDEQYF
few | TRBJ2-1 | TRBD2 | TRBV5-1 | TGCGCCAGCAGCTTCGGCCGGGGGGGCTCCTACAATGAGCAGTTCTTC | CASSFGRGGSYNEQFF
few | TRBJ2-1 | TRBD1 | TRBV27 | TGTGCCAGCAGCTCAACCGGGACAGAGTACAATGAGCAGTTCTTC | CASSSTGTEYNEQFF
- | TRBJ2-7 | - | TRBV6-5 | TGTGCCAGCAGTTACTCGATTACGGGAGAAGAAGACGAGCAGTACTTC | CASSYSITGEEDEQYF
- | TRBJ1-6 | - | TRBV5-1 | TGCGCCAGCAGCCCCGGGACCGTCAATTCACCCCTCCACTTT | CASSPGTVNSPLHF
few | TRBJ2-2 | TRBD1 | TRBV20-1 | TGCAGTGGACAGGGGGAGAACACCGGGGAGCTGTTTTTT | CSGQGENTGELFF
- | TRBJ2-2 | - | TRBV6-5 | TGTGCCAGCAGTTACGGGGTACCTACGAACACCGGGGAGCTGTTTTTT | CASSYGVPTNTGELFF
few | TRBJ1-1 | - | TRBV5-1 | TGCGCCAGCAGCTTTGAACCGCGGCACACTGAAGCTTTCTTT | CASSFEPRHTEAFF
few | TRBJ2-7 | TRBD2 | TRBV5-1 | TGCGCCAGCAGCCCCCTTGCGGGAGGGCCGGTCGAGCAGTACTTC | CASSPLAGGPVEQYF
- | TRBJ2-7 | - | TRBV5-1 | TGCGCCAGCAGCACCTTTTACGAGCAGTACTTC | CASSTFYEQYF
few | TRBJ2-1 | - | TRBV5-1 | TGCGCCAGCACTTGGAGGTCGAACAATGAGCAGTTCTTC | CASTWRSNNEQFF
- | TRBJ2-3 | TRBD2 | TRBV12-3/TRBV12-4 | TGTGCCAGCAGCCGGACTAGCGGGAGTTATACGCAGTATTTT | CASSRTSGSYTQYF
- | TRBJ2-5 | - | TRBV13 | TGTGCCAGCAGCTTAGTATCAGTCCGCGGGTACCAAGAGACCCAGTACTTC | CASSLVSVRGYQETQYF
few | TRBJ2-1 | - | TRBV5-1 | TGCGCCAGCAGAAATAGAAACAATGAGCAGTTCTTC | CASRNRNNEQFF
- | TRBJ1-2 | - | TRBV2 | TGTGCCAGCAGTGTTACCCCCCCTATAGGCTACACCTTC | CASSVTPPIGYTF